A selection of T cell receptor beta chains follows, all from one sample in a study of cytomegalovirus exposure and HLA in healthy donors. TCRdb's table, derived via immunoSEQ multiplex PCR, lists solely in-frame clones and lacks some. The sample holds 90,000 to 100,000 clones, about two thirds seen once. Sequences were obtained from PBMCs. Receptors were obtained from a man aged 50 to 60 in good health and CMV-seronegative. The CDR3 runs from the conserved cysteine through the conserved F or W. D genes are given only for firm matches. Size is stated for part of the rows, as once, few or many counts, or as a class when the clone is expanded.

j_call,v_call,clone_size,d_call,cdr3_nt,cdr3_aa
TRBJ2-5,TRBV6-6,few,TRBD1,TGTGCCAGCAGTGCAGGGACAGGGCGAGAGACCCAGTACTTC,CASSAGTGRETQYF
TRBJ2-5,TRBV7-9,-,TRBD2,TGTGCCAGCAGCCAAGCGGGGGGTTACTCCCAAGAGACCCAGTACTTC,CASSQAGGYSQETQYF
TRBJ1-5,TRBV2,-,-,TGTGCCAGCGCGGGAATCTATAGCAATCAGCCCCAGCATTTT,CASAGIYSNQPQHF
TRBJ1-5,TRBV28,-,-,TGTGCCAGCCTTAACAGTCAGGGAATACTTCAGCCCCAGCATTTT,CASLNSQGILQPQHF
TRBJ1-6,TRBV7-2,-,TRBD1,TGTGCCAGCAGGAGGCAACAGGGGGCCAGTTCACCCCTCCACTTT,CASRRQQGASSPLHF
TRBJ2-1,TRBV7-6,-,TRBD2,TGTGCCAGCAGCAAAAGCGGGGGGGCCCCCCGGGAGCAGTTCTTC,CASSKSGGAPREQFF
TRBJ1-2,TRBV28,once,-,TGTGCCAGCACCCTCTCGATTACAGGGTTGGGCTATGGCTACACCTTC,CASTLSITGLGYGYTF
TRBJ1-1,TRBV5-8,-,TRBD1,TGTGCCAGCAGCTTGGGCAGGGGGACTGAAGCTTTCTTT,CASSLGRGTEAFF
TRBJ1-2,TRBV29-1,few,-,TGCAGCGTTGAAGGGCGGGGGTCTAACTATGGCTACACCTTC,CSVEGRGSNYGYTF
TRBJ1-5,TRBV2,-,-,TGTGCCAGCAGGGGGCGTGAGGATCAGCCCCAGCATTTT,CASRGREDQPQHF
TRBJ1-5,TRBV2,many,-,TGTGCCAGCAGTGCGGTAGAAAGGGGGACCCAGCATTTT,CASSAVERGTQHF
TRBJ1-1,TRBV7-9,-,-,TGTGCCAGCAGCTTGGGGAGGACTGAAGCTTTCTTT,CASSLGRTEAFF
TRBJ2-3,TRBV5-4,-,TRBD2,TGTGCCAGCAGGCGGGAGCGGGCCAATATCGGGGATACGCAGTATTTT,CASRRERANIGDTQYF
TRBJ1-5,TRBV4-2,few,TRBD1,TGTGCCAGCAGCCCCGACAGGGGGCATCAGCCCCAGCATTTT,CASSPDRGHQPQHF
TRBJ2-5,TRBV6-1,once,-,TGTGCCAGCAGTGAAGGAGGGTTGGGTGAGACCCAGTACTTC,CASSEGGLGETQYF
TRBJ1-3,TRBV15,-,TRBD1,TGTGCCACCAGCAGAGGGGATGGACAGGCTGCTGGAAACACCATATATTTT,CATSRGDGQAAGNTIYF
TRBJ1-4,TRBV7-7,-,-,TGTGCTAGCAGCCCACTCTCAAGAGAAAAACTGTTTTTT,CASSPLSREKLFF
TRBJ2-2,TRBV6-6,-,-,TGTGCCAGCAGTTACCCCCGCGCTAGTCGTACCGGGGAGCTGTTTTTT,CASSYPRASRTGELFF
TRBJ2-5,TRBV2,-,TRBD1,TGTGCCAGCAGGGGACAGCAAGAGACCCAGTACTTC,CASRGQQETQYF
TRBJ1-1,TRBV5-1,-,TRBD1,TGCGCCAGCAGCTCGACAGGGGGCGCCTACACTGAAGCTTTCTTT,CASSSTGGAYTEAFF
TRBJ2-3,TRBV2,-,-,TGTGCCAGCAGGAGGGACTGGGTGGCAGATACGCAGTATTTT,CASRRDWVADTQYF
TRBJ2-3,TRBV7-6,-,TRBD1,TGTGCCAGCAGCTTAGTCGACAGGGTGACAGATACGCAGTATTTT,CASSLVDRVTDTQYF
TRBJ2-5,TRBV27,once,TRBD2,TGTGCCAGCAGTTTAGGGACTAGCGGGGAGACCCAGTACTTC,CASSLGTSGETQYF
TRBJ1-2,TRBV18,-,TRBD1,TGTGCCAGCTCACCTTGGACAGGCGAATCCTATGGCTACACCTTC,CASSPWTGESYGYTF
TRBJ2-7,TRBV5-6,-,TRBD2,TGTGCCAGCAGTCCTACACTAGCGGGGGCCTACGAGCAGTACTTC,CASSPTLAGAYEQYF
TRBJ2-5,TRBV9,few,TRBD2,TGTGCCAGCTCGGTATCAGGCAACGGGGGGGAGACCCAGTACTTC,CASSVSGNGGETQYF
TRBJ2-3,TRBV4-2,few,TRBD2,TGTGCCAGCAGCAACCGGGACCGGGGTGTAGCGGGAGGGAGCACAGATACGCAGTATTTT,CASSNRDRGVAGGSTDTQYF
TRBJ2-3,TRBV21-1,-,-,-,CASRWGDGTDTQYF
TRBJ2-1,TRBV5-1,-,TRBD2,TGCGCCAGCAGCTTGCTGCCCGGACTAGCGGATGAGCAGTTCTTC,CASSLLPGLADEQFF
TRBJ1-1,TRBV18,-,-,TGTGCCAGCTCACCGCCAGGCGGGGGGAGCTCGAAAGCTTTCTTT,CASSPPGGGSSKAFF
TRBJ2-4,TRBV5-6,-,-,TGTGCCAGCAGCCCCCGCGGACTCGGCAAAAACATTCAGTACTTC,CASSPRGLGKNIQYF
TRBJ2-7,TRBV2,once,TRBD1,TGTGCCAGCAGTGCGGGACAGGGGATCTCCTACGAGCAGTACTTC,CASSAGQGISYEQYF
TRBJ2-7,TRBV6-6,-,TRBD1,TGTGCCAGCAGTAGAGCCGGGACAGAGATCTCCTACGAGCAGTACTTC,CASSRAGTEISYEQYF
TRBJ1-4,TRBV27,few,-,TGTGCCAGCATCAGAAAAGATGCAACTAATGAAAAACTGTTTTTT,CASIRKDATNEKLFF
TRBJ1-2,TRBV7-3,-,TRBD1,TGTGCCAGCAGCTTAACGTCGACAGGGCGGGGCTACACCTTC,CASSLTSTGRGYTF
TRBJ2-1,TRBV15,-,-,TGTGCCACCAGCAGAGACCCGACGGGGGTTAACAATGAGCAGTTCTTC,CATSRDPTGVNNEQFF